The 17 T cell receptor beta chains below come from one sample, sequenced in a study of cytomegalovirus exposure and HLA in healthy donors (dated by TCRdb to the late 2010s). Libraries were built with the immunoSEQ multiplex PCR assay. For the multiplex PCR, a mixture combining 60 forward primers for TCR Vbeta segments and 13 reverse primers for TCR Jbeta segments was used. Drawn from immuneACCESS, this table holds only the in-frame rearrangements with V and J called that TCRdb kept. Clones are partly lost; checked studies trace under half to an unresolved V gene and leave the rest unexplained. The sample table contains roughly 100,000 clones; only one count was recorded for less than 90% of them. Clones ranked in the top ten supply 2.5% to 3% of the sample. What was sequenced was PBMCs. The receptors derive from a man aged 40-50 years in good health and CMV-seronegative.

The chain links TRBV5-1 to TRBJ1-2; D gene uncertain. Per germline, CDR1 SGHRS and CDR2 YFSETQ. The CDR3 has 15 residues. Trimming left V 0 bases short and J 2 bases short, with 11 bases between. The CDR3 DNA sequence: TGCGCCAGCAGCTTGGGATCTGGCTCGAACTATGGCTACACCTTC. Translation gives CASSLGSGSNYGYTF.

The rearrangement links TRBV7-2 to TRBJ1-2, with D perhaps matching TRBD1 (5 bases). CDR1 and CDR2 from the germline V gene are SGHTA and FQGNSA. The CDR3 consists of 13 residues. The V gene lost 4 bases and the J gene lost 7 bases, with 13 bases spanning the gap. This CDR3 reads CASSSRVSSGYTF. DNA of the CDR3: TGTGCCAGCAGCTCCAGGGTTAGTAGTGGCTACACCTTC.

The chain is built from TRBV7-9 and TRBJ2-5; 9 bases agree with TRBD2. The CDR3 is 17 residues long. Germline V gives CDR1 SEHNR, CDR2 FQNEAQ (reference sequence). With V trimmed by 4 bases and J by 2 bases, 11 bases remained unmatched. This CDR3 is CASSSLASAGGQETQYF. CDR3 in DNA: TGTGCCAGCAGCTCGTTGGCTTCTGCGGGGGGGCAAGAGACCCAGTACTTC.

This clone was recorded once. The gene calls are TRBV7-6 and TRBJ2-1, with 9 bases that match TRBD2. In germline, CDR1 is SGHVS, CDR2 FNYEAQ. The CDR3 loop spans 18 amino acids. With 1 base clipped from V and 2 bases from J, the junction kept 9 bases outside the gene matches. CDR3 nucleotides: TGTGCCAGCAGCTTAGATTTTGGAGGCGGGGGGGCCTACAATGAGCAGTTCTTC. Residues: CASSLDFGGGGAYNEQFF.

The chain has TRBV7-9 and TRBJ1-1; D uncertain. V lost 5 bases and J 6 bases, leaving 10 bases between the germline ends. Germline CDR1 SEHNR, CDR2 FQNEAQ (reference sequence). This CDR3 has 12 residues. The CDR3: CASSRGGSEAFF. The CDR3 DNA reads TGTGCCAGCAGCCGCGGCGGGTCTGAAGCTTTCTTT.

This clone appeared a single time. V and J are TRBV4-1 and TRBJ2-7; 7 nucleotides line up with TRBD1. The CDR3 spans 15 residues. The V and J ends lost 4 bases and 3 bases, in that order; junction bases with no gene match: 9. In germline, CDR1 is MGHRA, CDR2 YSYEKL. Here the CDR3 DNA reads TGCGCCAGCAGCCCACAGAGAGGGGGCCTCTACGAGCAGTACTTC. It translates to CASSPQRGGLYEQYF.

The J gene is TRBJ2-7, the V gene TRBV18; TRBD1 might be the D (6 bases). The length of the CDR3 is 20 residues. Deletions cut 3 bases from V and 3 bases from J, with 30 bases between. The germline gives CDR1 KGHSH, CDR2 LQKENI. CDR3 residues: CASSPLKGRGLQLTNYEQYF. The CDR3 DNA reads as TGTGCCAGCTCACCCCTAAAAGGCAGGGGCCTACAACTAACCAACTACGAGCAGTACTTC. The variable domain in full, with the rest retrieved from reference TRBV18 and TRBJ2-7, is NAGVMQNPRHLVRRRGQEARLRCSPMKGHSHVYWYRQLPEEGLKFMVYLQKENIIDESGMPKERFSAEFPKEGPSILRIQQVVRGDSAAYFCASSPLKGRGLQLTNYEQYFGPGTRLTVT.

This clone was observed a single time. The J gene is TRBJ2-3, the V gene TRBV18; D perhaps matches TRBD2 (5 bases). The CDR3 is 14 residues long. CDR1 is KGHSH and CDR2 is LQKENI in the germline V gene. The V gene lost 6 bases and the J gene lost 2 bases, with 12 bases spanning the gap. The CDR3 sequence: CASSVGVNTDTQYF. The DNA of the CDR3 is TGTGCCAGCTCGGTCGGGGTCAACACAGATACGCAGTATTTT.

As DNA, the CDR3 is TGTGCCAGCAGCCCCCGGGCGGGGGGGCAACCAGATACGCAGTATTTT. Encoded protein: CASSPRAGGQPDTQYF. V usage is TRBV9 and J usage is TRBJ2-3, with 9 nucleotides matching TRBD2. CDR3 length: 16 amino acids. Germline lookup yields CDR1 SGDLS and CDR2 YYNGEE. Losses at the gene ends were 4 bases for V and 4 bases for J; bases not matched to a gene: 10.

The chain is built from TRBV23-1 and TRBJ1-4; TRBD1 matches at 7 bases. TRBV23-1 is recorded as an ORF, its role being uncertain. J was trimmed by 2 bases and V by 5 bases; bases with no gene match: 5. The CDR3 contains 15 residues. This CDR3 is CASSLQTGTNEKLFF. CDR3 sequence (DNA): TGCGCCAGCAGTTTACAGACAGGGACTAATGAAAAACTGTTTTTT.

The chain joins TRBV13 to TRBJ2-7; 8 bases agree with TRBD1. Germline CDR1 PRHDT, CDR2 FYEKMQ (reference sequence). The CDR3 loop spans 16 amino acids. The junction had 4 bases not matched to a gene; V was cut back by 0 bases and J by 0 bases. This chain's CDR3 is CASSLGGTGSSYEQYF. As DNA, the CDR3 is TGTGCCAGCAGCTTAGGCGGGACAGGTAGCTCCTACGAGCAGTACTTC.

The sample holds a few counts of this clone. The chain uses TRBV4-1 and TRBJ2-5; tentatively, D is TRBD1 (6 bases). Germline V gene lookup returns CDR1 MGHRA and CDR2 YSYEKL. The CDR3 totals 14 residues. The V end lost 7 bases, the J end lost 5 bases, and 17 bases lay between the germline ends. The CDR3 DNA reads TGCGCCAGCAAAGAGGGGGTAGCACGGGAGACCCAGTACTTC. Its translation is CASKEGVARETQYF.

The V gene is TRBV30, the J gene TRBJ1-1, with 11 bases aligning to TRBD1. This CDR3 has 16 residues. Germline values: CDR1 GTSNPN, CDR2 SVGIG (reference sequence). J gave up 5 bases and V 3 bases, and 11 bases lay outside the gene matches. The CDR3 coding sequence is TGTGCCTGGAGAGATAATGCCGGGACAGGGGGAACTGAAGCTTTCTTT. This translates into CAWRDNAGTGGTEAFF.

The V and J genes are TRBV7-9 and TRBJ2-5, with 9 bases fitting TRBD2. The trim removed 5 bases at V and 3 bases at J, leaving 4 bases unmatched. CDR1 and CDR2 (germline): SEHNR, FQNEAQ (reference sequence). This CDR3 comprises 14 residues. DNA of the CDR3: TGTGCCAGCAGCCTATTAGCGGGAGAAGAGACCCAGTACTTC. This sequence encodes CASSLLAGEETQYF.

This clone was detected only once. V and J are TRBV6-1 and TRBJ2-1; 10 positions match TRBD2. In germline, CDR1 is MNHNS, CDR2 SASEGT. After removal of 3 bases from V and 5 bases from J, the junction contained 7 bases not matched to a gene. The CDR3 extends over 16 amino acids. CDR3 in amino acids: CASSEFVAGGNNEQFF. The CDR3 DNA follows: TGTGCCAGCAGTGAGTTTGTAGCGGGGGGAAACAATGAGCAGTTCTTC.

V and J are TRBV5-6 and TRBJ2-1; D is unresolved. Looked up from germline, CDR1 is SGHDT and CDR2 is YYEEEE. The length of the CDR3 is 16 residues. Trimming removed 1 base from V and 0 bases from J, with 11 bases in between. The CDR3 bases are TGTGCCAGCAGCTTGTTCAGATATTACTCCTACAATGAGCAGTTCTTC. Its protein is CASSLFRYYSYNEQFF.

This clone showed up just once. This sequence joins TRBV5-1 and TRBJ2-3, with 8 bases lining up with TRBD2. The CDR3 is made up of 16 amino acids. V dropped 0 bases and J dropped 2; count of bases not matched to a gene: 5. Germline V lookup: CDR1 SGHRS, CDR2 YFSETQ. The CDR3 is CASSLGWRGDTDTQYF. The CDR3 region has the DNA TGCGCCAGCAGCTTGGGGTGGCGGGGGGACACAGATACGCAGTATTTT.